These 30 T cell receptor beta chains were sequenced from one sample in a study of response to subunit inactivated influenza vaccine. TCRdb ran MiXCR on the RT-PCR reads and lists one entry per CDR3 protein. Counted here are fewer than 550,000 distinct CDR3 sequences, roughly 25% occurring once; the ten biggest clones make up about 1.9%. The sequencing used CD4+ T cells sorted from PBMCs, collected roughly 5 days after vaccination. These TCRs come from a man in his fifties or sixties who received an inactivated influenza vaccine.

V gene TRBV4-3 combines with J gene TRBJ1-2; 9 bases fit TRBD1. This CDR3 contains 14 residues. V shed 3 bases and J 7 bases; nucleotides not matched to a gene: 6. Per the germline V gene, CDR1 is LGHNA and CDR2 is YSLEER. CDR3: CASSHGQGSSGYTF. The CDR3 coding sequence is TGCGCCAGCAGCCACGGACAGGGGAGCTCTGGCTACACCTTC.

This clonotype was observed a handful of times. The chain combines TRBV5-1 with TRBJ1-6; 7 bases match TRBD1. Losses at the gene ends were 4 bases for V and 5 bases for J; bases not matched to a gene: 9. Germline V CDR1 and CDR2: SGHRS, YFSETQ. The CDR3 is made up of 16 amino acids. The DNA of the CDR3 is TGCGCCAGCAGCAAGGCTACAGGGGTGGATAATTCACCCCTCCACTTT. This encodes CASSKATGVDNSPLHF.

V gene TRBV6-2 or TRBV6-3 combines with J gene TRBJ2-1; 12 bases fit TRBD1. Germline CDR1 reads MNHEY; CDR2 reads SVGEGT. This CDR3 spans 16 amino acids. Unmatched junction bases numbered 8, after V lost 5 bases and J lost 6 bases. CDR3 nucleotides: TGTGCCAGCAGTCCCTGGGGGACAGGGGGCTTCAATGAGCAGTTCTTC. Translating it yields CASSPWGTGGFNEQFF.

This clonotype was seen more than once but under ten times. This chain uses TRBV11-2 with TRBJ2-1; D is possibly TRBD1 or TRBD2 (6 bases each). CDR1 and CDR2 from the germline V gene are SGHAT and FQNNGV. The V end lost 5 bases, the J end lost 4 bases, and 24 bases lay between the germline ends. The length of the CDR3 is 18 residues. The CDR3 DNA sequence: TGTGCCAGCAGCGCCCAAGGGGGGTTAGGGGGACCTTACAATGAGCAGTTCTTC. It is translated as CASSAQGGLGGPYNEQFF.

This clonotype occurred a few times. The chain carries TRBV7-2 and TRBJ2-7; 7 positions match TRBD2. CDR1 SGHTA and CDR2 FQGNSA come from the germline V gene. The V gene end was trimmed by 4 bases and the J gene end by 0 bases; junction bases not matched to a gene: 12. This CDR3 contains 17 residues. CDR3 region: CASSSETGGPSSYEQYF. CDR3 bases: TGTGCCAGCAGCTCCGAGACGGGAGGCCCGAGCTCCTACGAGCAGTACTTC.

The chain has TRBV7-2 and TRBJ2-2, with D perhaps given as TRBD1 or TRBD2 (5 bases each). The CDR3 has 14 amino acids. V lost 4 bases and J 6 bases, leaving 12 bases between the germline ends. Per the germline V gene, CDR1 is SGHTA and CDR2 is FQGNSA. CDR3 nucleotide sequence: TGTGCCAGCAGCTCCCAACCGGGGCCCGGGGAGCTGTTTTTT. Translation: CASSSQPGPGELFF.

This clonotype was counted a few times. The chain combines TRBV20-1 with TRBJ2-2; 10 bases are a match to TRBD2. J lost 9 bases, V lost 5 bases, and 6 bases had no gene match. The germline V gene has CDR1 DFQATT and CDR2 SNEGSKA (reference sequence). The CDR3 runs 13 residues. In DNA form, the CDR3 reads TGCAGTGCTCCTACTAGCGGGGAGCGGGAGCTGTTTTTT. Residues: CSAPTSGERELFF.

This clonotype was recorded a few times. This chain connects TRBV10-2 to TRBJ1-6; 8 bases align to TRBD1. V lost 5 bases, J lost 6 bases, and 3 bases stayed unmatched. This CDR3 has 14 residues. CDR1 is WSHSY, CDR2 SAAADI, per germline. The CDR3, as DNA: TGCGCCAGCAGTCGAGACAGGGGTAATTCACCCCTCCACTTT. Protein: CASSRDRGNSPLHF.

This clonotype was counted only a few times. The V and J genes are TRBV6-2 or TRBV6-3 and TRBJ2-5; tentatively, D is TRBD2 (5 bases). V lost 6 bases to trimming and J lost 4 bases, with 12 bases between them. This CDR3 spans 13 amino acids. Germline loops: CDR1 MNHEY, CDR2 SVGEGT. CDR3: CASRMEDVETQYF. The CDR3 DNA follows: TGTGCCAGCAGAATGGAGGATGTAGAGACCCAGTACTTC.

The chain links TRBV7-9 to TRBJ1-4; D remains ambiguous. V lost 4 bases, J lost 6 bases, and 6 bases lay in between. Germline V lookup: CDR1 SEHNR, CDR2 FQNEAQ (reference sequence). The CDR3 covers 12 residues. CDR3 protein: CASSSTYEKLFF. Written as DNA, the CDR3 is TGTGCCAGCAGCTCCACTTATGAAAAACTGTTTTTT.

This clonotype appeared a few times. The chain recombines TRBV12-3 or TRBV12-4 with TRBJ1-5, with a weak D call TRBD1 (6 bases). Trimming took 1 base from V and 2 from J, leaving 12 bases between them. The CDR3 is 16 amino acids. The CDR3 region has the DNA TGTGCCAGCAGTTTAGGGCAGGGGAGAGGCAATCAGCCCCAGCATTTT. Translating gives CASSLGQGRGNQPQHF.

The chain uses TRBV11-2 and TRBJ2-2, with D perhaps TRBD1 (6 bases). Germline-derived CDR1 and CDR2 are SGHAT and FQNNGV. The CDR3 loop spans 19 amino acids. With 0 bases removed from V and 0 bases from J, the gap between germline ends came to 17 bases. CDR3 sequence reads: CASSLEGRGRPSNTGELFF. The CDR3 nucleotides are TGTGCCAGCAGCTTAGAGGGCAGGGGACGACCCTCGAACACCGGGGAGCTGTTTTTT.

This clonotype has a handful of counts. The chain has TRBV12-3 or TRBV12-4 and TRBJ1-4; unclear D gene. Deletions cut 2 bases from V and 17 bases from J, with 12 bases between. The CDR3 totals 11 residues. CDR3 residues: CASSLLETRFF. In DNA, the CDR3 is TGTGCCAGCAGTTTATTGGAGACCCGCTTTTTT.

This clonotype was detected many times. The chain joins TRBV29-1 to TRBJ2-3, with D possibly being TRBD1 (5 bases). The CDR3 loop spans 14 amino acids. V lost 2 bases and J lost 3, with 12 bases in between. Looked up from germline, CDR1 is SQVTM and CDR2 is ANQGSEA. CDR3 DNA sequence: TGCAGCGTTGAACAGGGTTTAATAACAGATACGCAGTATTTT. As protein: CSVEQGLITDTQYF.

V gene TRBV5-5 combines with J gene TRBJ2-1, with D perhaps assigned TRBD1 or TRBD2 (5 bases each). Trimming removed 8 bases at V and 3 bases at J, with 12 bases between. CDR3 size: 13 residues. The V gene's germline CDR1 is SGHKS and CDR2 YYEKEE (reference sequence). CDR3 nucleotide sequence: TGTGCCAGGGGACCGGGGTTCTACAATGAGCAGTTCTTC. The encoded protein is CARGPGFYNEQFF.

There are a few counts of this clonotype. The genes are TRBV7-9 and TRBJ1-4, with D possibly matching TRBD1 (6 bases). Germline V gene lookup returns CDR1 SEHNR and CDR2 FQNEAQ (reference sequence). This CDR3 region has 16 residues. The V gene lost 3 bases and the J gene lost 8 bases, with 19 bases spanning the gap. The chain's CDR3 is CASSLATGFIGEKLFF. The DNA for the CDR3 is TGTGCCAGCAGCTTGGCCACAGGGTTCATTGGAGAAAAACTGTTTTTT.

The V gene is TRBV6-1, the J gene TRBJ2-2, with D uncertain. The CDR3 is 14 residues long. The V end lost 3 bases, the J end lost 7 bases, and 12 bases lay between the germline ends. CDR1 and CDR2 (germline): MNHNS, SASEGT. CDR3 DNA sequence: TGTGCCAGCAGTGATGGTACGAGGAGCGGGGAGCTGTTTTTT. The encoded protein is CASSDGTRSGELFF.

The J gene is TRBJ1-1, the V gene TRBV7-3; D is ambiguous. Trimming stripped 2 bases from V and 2 bases from J, with 15 bases between. The CDR3 is made up of 16 amino acids. Per the germline V gene, CDR1 is SGHTA and CDR2 is FQGTGA. The CDR3 reads CASSLSTAGYNTEAFF. For the CDR3, the DNA is TGTGCCAGCAGCTTATCGACGGCAGGCTACAACACTGAAGCTTTCTTT.

This clonotype was detected only a few times. The V gene is TRBV12-3 or TRBV12-4, the J gene TRBJ1-5, with D hard to call. The CDR3 has 15 amino acids. Trimming cost V 3 bases and J 3 bases, with 12 bases left between them. Here the CDR3 reads CASSFASANNQPQHF. CDR3 nucleotides: TGTGCCAGCAGTTTCGCTTCGGCGAACAATCAGCCCCAGCATTTT.

The chain has TRBV12-3 or TRBV12-4 and TRBJ1-1, with a weak D call TRBD1 (5 bases). Trimming stripped 3 bases from V and 2 bases from J, with 13 bases between. CDR3 length: 15 residues. The CDR3 reads CASSFSGTRNTEAFF. In DNA, the CDR3 is TGTGCCAGCAGTTTTTCGGGGACGAGAAACACTGAAGCTTTCTTT.

V gene TRBV18 combines with J gene TRBJ2-7; D gene ambiguous. The germline V gene has CDR1 KGHSH and CDR2 LQKENI. The CDR3 loop spans 13 amino acids. V was cut by 2 bases and J by 5 bases, with 10 bases left in between. CDR3 amino acids: CASSPALGDEQYF. The DNA for the CDR3 is TGTGCCAGCTCACCAGCCCTGGGCGACGAGCAGTACTTC.

The J gene is TRBJ2-2, the V gene TRBV28; D uncertain. The CDR3 loop spans 15 amino acids. V lost 5 bases, J lost 9 bases, and 19 bases lay in between. In germline, CDR1 is MDHEN, CDR2 SYDVKM. As DNA, the CDR3 is TGTGCCAGCAGTCCTCTATTAGTGCGGATCCGGGAGCTGTTTTTT. It codes for CASSPLLVRIRELFF.

J is TRBJ1-1 and V is TRBV6-2 or TRBV6-3; D might be TRBD1 (6 bases). Trimming took off 8 bases at V and 5 bases at J, with 12 bases between the two ends. Germline V lookup: CDR1 MNHEY, CDR2 SVGEGT. CDR3 size: 12 residues. CDR3 sequence reads: CASFRTATEAFF. CDR3 nucleotides: TGTGCCAGCTTTCGGACAGCGACTGAAGCTTTCTTT.

V usage is TRBV27 and J usage is TRBJ2-1; 12 positions match TRBD2. The V segment lost 6 bases and the J segment 4 bases; nucleotides outside the gene matches: 4. Germline loops: CDR1 MNHEY, CDR2 SMNVEV (reference sequence). This CDR3 has 15 residues. The CDR3 region is CASRTGLAGYNEQFF. The CDR3 coding sequence is TGTGCCAGCAGAACGGGACTAGCGGGTTACAATGAGCAGTTCTTC.

The chain employs TRBV7-2 and TRBJ2-5, with D tentatively TRBD1 or TRBD2 (5 bases each). The length of the CDR3 is 15 residues. Germline V gene data show CDR1 as SGHTA and CDR2 as FQGNSA. V shed 5 bases and J shed 1 base, with 14 bases lying between them. This chain's CDR3 is CASSPGGRVQETQYF. The CDR3 DNA reads as TGTGCCAGCAGCCCAGGAGGCAGGGTCCAAGAGACCCAGTACTTC.

This clonotype was found many times. The CDR3 region has the DNA TGCGCCAGCAGCTTGGCCCCAGCGGGGGATGGCGAGACCCAGTACTTC. It encodes CASSLAPAGDGETQYF. The chain employs TRBV5-1 and TRBJ2-5; 8 bases fit TRBD2. Germline loops: CDR1 SGHRS, CDR2 YFSETQ. CDR3 length: 16 residues. The V and J ends lost 0 bases and 5 bases, in that order; junction bases with no gene match: 9.

The chain links TRBV6-5 to TRBJ2-7; tentatively, D is TRBD2 (6 bases). The CDR3 runs to 15 residues. V gave up 2 bases and J gave up 0 bases, with 11 bases separating them. Germline lookup yields CDR1 MNHEY and CDR2 SVGAGI. CDR3: CASSYGDGSSYEQYF. CDR3 sequence (DNA): TGTGCCAGCAGTTACGGGGACGGGAGCTCCTACGAGCAGTACTTC.

The chain recombines TRBV12-3 or TRBV12-4 with TRBJ1-4, with 10 bases lining up with TRBD1. The CDR3 consists of 13 residues. The V segment lost 4 bases and the J segment 7 bases; nucleotides outside the gene matches: 0. DNA for the CDR3: TGTGCCAGCAGTTGGACAGGGGGTGAAAAACTGTTTTTT. Amino acids: CASSWTGGEKLFF.

The V gene is TRBV28, the J gene TRBJ1-1, with D maybe TRBD1 (5 bases). Looked up from germline, CDR1 is MDHEN and CDR2 is SYDVKM. The CDR3 runs 20 residues. V was clipped by 4 bases and J by 4 bases, with 31 bases between them. CDR3 amino acids: CASSSYWPGTDGRSGTEAFF. CDR3 DNA sequence: TGTGCCAGCAGTTCATATTGGCCCGGGACGGATGGCCGGAGCGGCACTGAAGCTTTCTTT.

A few counts support this clonotype. The V call is TRBV7-6, the J call TRBJ2-1, with 7 bases aligning to TRBD2. V was pared by 5 bases and J by 4 bases, with 11 bases of the junction left unmatched. This CDR3 is built from 16 residues. CDR1 is SGHVS, CDR2 FNYEAQ, per germline. CDR3 in DNA: TGTGCCAGCAGCCCGACTCGGGGGGATTTATACAATGAGCAGTTCTTC. Protein product: CASSPTRGDLYNEQFF. Full variable domain (outside the CDR3, taken from reference TRBV7-6 and TRBJ2-1): GAGVSQSPRYKVTKRGQDVALRCDPISGHVSLYWYRQALGQGPEFLTYFNYEAQQDKSGLPNDRFSAERPEGSISTLTIQRTEQRDSAMYRCASSPTRGDLYNEQFFGPGTRLTVL.